Here is one T cell receptor (beta chain) with its context. Its antigen is currently unknown. This entry comes from a study of OX40 agonist ivuxolimab in advanced cancers. The table came from immunoSEQ multiplex PCR; TCRdb's copy has only in-frame clones and leaves some out. The data hold about 52,000 clones, with approximately 86% observed a single time. Patients were excluded for autoimmune disease history or systemic immunosuppression. The CDR3 sequence is 19 residues long. CDR1 is SGHNT and CDR2 is YYREEE in the germline V gene (reference sequence). J lost 6 bases, V lost 4 bases, and 15 bases had no gene match. Study-level results: At 0.1-3.0 mg/kg, partial responders had clonal expansion among the lowest observed. Some nonresponders also had low normalized T-cell clonal expansion.

The chain links TRBV5-4 to TRBJ2-2, with 13 bases that match TRBD2. The material sequenced was CD4+ or CD8+ T cells sorted from blood, taken in a trial of the OX40 agonist ivuxolimab. The receptor was isolated from an adult with an advanced solid tumor such as melanoma, head and neck, liver or kidney cancer. The CDR3 DNA sequence: TGTGCCAGCAGCGACCCTGAGACTAGCGGGGGGATAAACTCCGGGGAGCTGTTTTTT. As protein: CASSDPETSGGINSGELFF.